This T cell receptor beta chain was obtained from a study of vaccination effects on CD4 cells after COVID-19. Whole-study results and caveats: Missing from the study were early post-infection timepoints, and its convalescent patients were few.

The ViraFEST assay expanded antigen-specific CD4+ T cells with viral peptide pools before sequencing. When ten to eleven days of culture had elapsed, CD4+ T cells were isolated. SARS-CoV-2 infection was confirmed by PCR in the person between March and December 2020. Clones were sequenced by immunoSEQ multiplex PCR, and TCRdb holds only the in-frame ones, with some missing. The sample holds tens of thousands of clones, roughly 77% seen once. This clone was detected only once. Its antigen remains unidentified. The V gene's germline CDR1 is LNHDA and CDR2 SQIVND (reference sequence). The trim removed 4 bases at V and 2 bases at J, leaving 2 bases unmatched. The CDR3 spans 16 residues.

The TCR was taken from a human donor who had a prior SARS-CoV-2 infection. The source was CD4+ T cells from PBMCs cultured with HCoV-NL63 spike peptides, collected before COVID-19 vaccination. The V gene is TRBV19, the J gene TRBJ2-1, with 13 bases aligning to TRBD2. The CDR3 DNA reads TGTGCCAGTAGTAGCGGACTAGCGGGGGCCTACAATGAGCAGTTCTTC. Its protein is CASSSGLAGAYNEQFF.